Listed below are T cell receptor beta chains from one sample, sequenced in a study of T-cell memory formation after mild COVID-19. MiXCR, applied by TCRdb to the 5' RACE reads, yields one record per CDR3 protein. The sample yields about 440,000 distinct CDR3 sequences, over 15% seen once. Material: PBMCs or a T cell subset sorted from them (not recorded which). All receptors come from an adult woman who had mild COVID-19 (a few samples of this study predate the infection). Cell type and time point are not known. The CDR3 runs from the conserved cysteine through the conserved F or W. The order of the fields is J gene, clone size, V gene, D gene, CDR3 DNA, CDR3 protein. D genes are given only for firm matches. Size is omitted from some rows. Given values are once, few, many or a class for expanded clones.

>TRBJ1-4|few|TRBV5-1|NA
TGCGCCAGCAGCACAGGGACTGCCCTAGGTGAAAAACTGTTTTTT
CASSTGTALGEKLFF
>TRBJ2-3|few|TRBV20-1|TRBD2
TGCAGTGCTGTTAAGACTAGCGGGGGGTTCACAGATACGCAGTATTTT
CSAVKTSGGFTDTQYF
>TRBJ1-1|NA|TRBV2|TRBD1
TGTGCCAGAACAGGGGAATTAAAAGCTTTCTTT
CARTGELKAFF
>TRBJ2-3|NA|TRBV4-3|NA
TGCGCCAGCAGCCAAGGCGGAGCCATAGCAAATACGCAGTATTTT
CASSQGGAIANTQYF
>TRBJ2-1|few|TRBV6-2/TRBV6-3|NA
TGTGCCAGCAGTCTTGCGGGACCGAGGAACAATGAGCAGTTCTTC
CASSLAGPRNNEQFF
>TRBJ2-2|few|TRBV9|TRBD1
TGTGCCAGCAGCGTGCCCATTACAGGGGGTGGAACCGGGGAGCTGTTTTTT
CASSVPITGGGTGELFF
>TRBJ2-5|NA|TRBV9|TRBD1
TGTGCCAGCAGCGAACGGGACAGGGGGACGGGAGAGACCCAGTACTTC
CASSERDRGTGETQYF
>TRBJ2-1|few|TRBV4-1|TRBD2
TGCGCCAGCAGCGCGGTAGCGGGGGGATACAATGAGCAGTTCTTC
CASSAVAGGYNEQFF
>TRBJ2-3|few|TRBV20-1|NA
TGCAGTGCCCGGAGCACAGATACGCAGTATTTT
CSARSTDTQYF
>TRBJ2-3|NA|TRBV4-2|TRBD1
TGTGCCAGCAGCCAAGAACAGGGGAGAACAGATACGCAGTATTTT
CASSQEQGRTDTQYF
>TRBJ2-3|few|TRBV30|TRBD2
TGTGCCTGGAGTGTGTCGGCGGGAGGGGCAGATACGCAGTATTTT
CAWSVSAGGADTQYF
>TRBJ2-3|few|TRBV6-1|NA
TGTGCCAGCAGTACGGTGGGGGCCGATGAAGATACGCAGTATTTT
CASSTVGADEDTQYF